Shown below are 20 T cell receptor beta chains from a single sample sequenced in a study of T cell responses to AZD1222 COVID-19 vaccine. Using immunoSEQ multiplex PCR, the repertoire was profiled, and TCRdb retains in-frame clones only, with some absent. The sample carries fewer than 150,000 clones, 90% to 95% recorded once. The sequencing used peripheral blood, collected 28 days after the second AZD1222 dose. Source of these receptors: an adult who received the AZD1222 COVID-19 vaccine.

This clone was seen a handful of times. The gene calls are TRBV6-9 and TRBJ2-1; a weak D match, TRBD2 (6 bases). From germline, CDR1 is MNHGY and CDR2 SVAAGI. V lost 3 bases and J 8 bases, leaving 11 bases between the germline ends. CDR3 length: 13 residues. DNA for the CDR3: TGTGCCAGCAGTTACCGGGGGTGGGATGAGCAGTTCTTC. It specifies CASSYRGWDEQFF.

V and J are TRBV27 and TRBJ1-4; 7 nucleotides match TRBD1. The CDR3 sequence is 19 residues long. CDR1 and CDR2 from the germline V gene are MNHEY and SMNVEV (reference sequence). After removal of 3 bases from V and 0 bases from J, the junction contained 13 bases not matched to a gene. The CDR3 loop reads CASSLAWDSLRTTNEKLFF. CDR3 DNA: TGTGCCAGCAGTTTGGCTTGGGACAGCCTTCGCACAACTAATGAAAAACTGTTTTTT.

CDR3 protein: CATSDPYNEQFF. The CDR3 DNA sequence: TGTGCCACCAGTGACCCCTACAATGAGCAGTTCTTC. V and J are TRBV24-1 and TRBJ2-1; D unresolved. The CDR3 runs to 12 residues. Germline CDR1 is KGHDR and CDR2 is SFDVKD. V was trimmed by 4 bases and J by 2 bases, leaving 2 bases between them.

J is TRBJ2-5 and V is TRBV7-2, with a tentative D call TRBD2 (6 bases). V was shortened by 1 base and J by 1 base, with 10 bases between the two germline ends. The V gene's germline CDR1 is SGHTA and CDR2 FQGNSA. The CDR3 has 15 amino acids. CDR3 nucleotide sequence: TGTGCCAGCAGCTTAGGCGGGAACGCCCAAGAGACCCAGTACTTC. Its translation: CASSLGGNAQETQYF.

This rearrangement joins TRBV3-1 (or the pseudogene TRBV3-2) to TRBJ2-7; D not certain. Germline lookup yields CDR1 LGHDT and CDR2 YNNKEL (reference sequence). This CDR3 is 16 amino acids long. Between the trimmed V and J ends, which lost 0 bases and 2 bases, there was a span of 14 bases. CDR3 in amino acids: CASSQDHNVLTYEQYF. The CDR3 DNA is TGTGCCAGCAGCCAAGATCATAATGTACTCACCTACGAGCAGTACTTC.

The rearrangement uses TRBV29-1 and TRBJ1-5; no clear D. Per the germline V gene, CDR1 is SQVTM and CDR2 is ANQGSEA. V was cut by 2 bases and J by 0 bases, with 5 bases left in between. This CDR3 has 13 amino acids. The CDR3 protein is CSVELDSNQPQHF. The CDR3 DNA sequence: TGCAGCGTTGAACTAGATAGCAATCAGCCCCAGCATTTT.

CDR3 sequence (DNA): TGTGCCAGCAGCGTACAGGGAGTTATTGGCTACACCTTC. Its translation is CASSVQGVIGYTF. This rearrangement joins TRBV11-2 to TRBJ1-2; the D gene is possibly TRBD1 (6 bases). This CDR3 comprises 13 residues. The V end was cut by 5 bases, the J end by 7 bases, with 14 bases between. The germline V gene encodes CDR1 SGHAT and CDR2 FQNNGV.

The chain recombines TRBV7-3 with TRBJ2-3; 14 bases map to TRBD2. CDR1 is SGHTA and CDR2 is FQGTGA in the germline V gene. This CDR3 is 16 amino acids long. The trim removed 5 bases at V and 5 bases at J, leaving 6 bases unmatched. The CDR3 DNA reads as TGTGCCAGCAGCGATGGACTAGCGGGAGGACAAGATACGCAGTATTTT. Translation gives CASSDGLAGGQDTQYF.

The chain joins TRBV20-1 to TRBJ2-3; TRBD2 agrees at 10 bases. Germline trimming cut 3 bases from V and 5 bases from J; bases unmatched to any gene: 5. The CDR3 has 14 amino acids. Germline CDR1 DFQATT, CDR2 SNEGSKA (reference sequence). The CDR3 nucleotides are TGCAGTGCTAGTCCCCTAGCGGGAGTAGATACGCAGTATTTT. This translates into CSASPLAGVDTQYF.

V and J are TRBV18 and TRBJ1-4; D possibly corresponds to TRBD1 (6 bases). V lost 4 bases and J lost 6, with 15 bases in between. The CDR3 is made up of 15 amino acids. CDR1 and CDR2 from the germline V gene are KGHSH and LQKENI. CDR3 residues: CASSRRTGLDEKLFF. The CDR3 region has the DNA TGTGCCAGCTCACGACGAACAGGGCTAGATGAAAAACTGTTTTTT.

A single count supports this clone. The V and J genes are TRBV6-5 and TRBJ1-1; 8 bases align to TRBD1. The V gene end was trimmed by 0 bases and the J gene end by 6 bases; junction bases not matched to a gene: 6. The germline V gene has CDR1 MNHEY and CDR2 SVGAGI. This CDR3 region has 15 residues. CDR3 coding DNA: TGTGCCAGCAGTTACTCCCAGGGGGCTAGCGCTGAAGCTTTCTTT. Translating gives CASSYSQGASAEAFF.

This sequence joins TRBV13 and TRBJ2-1; 12 nucleotides agree with TRBD2. Germline V gives CDR1 PRHDT, CDR2 FYEKMQ (reference sequence). The V and J ends lost 3 bases and 7 bases, in that order; junction bases with no gene match: 10. This CDR3 spans 17 amino acids. CDR3 amino acids: CASSLSLAGGPRNEQFF. The CDR3, as DNA: TGTGCCAGCAGCTTGAGTCTAGCGGGAGGGCCGAGAAATGAGCAGTTCTTC.

V usage is TRBV27 and J usage is TRBJ2-1, with D perhaps matching TRBD1 (6 bases). Looked up from germline, CDR1 is MNHEY and CDR2 is SMNVEV (reference sequence). This CDR3 has 14 residues. The V and J ends lost 6 bases and 3 bases respectively, with 12 bases between them. The CDR3 here is CASSRDTIYNEQFF. CDR3 in DNA: TGTGCCAGCAGCCGGGACACAATCTACAATGAGCAGTTCTTC.

V is TRBV7-8 and J is TRBJ2-7; the D is unclear. Germline assignment: CDR1 SGHVS and CDR2 FQNEAQ. This CDR3 has 13 amino acids. V was trimmed by 1 base and J by 3 bases, leaving 7 bases between them. CDR3 loop: CASSLVQHYEQYF. The CDR3 DNA reads as TGTGCCAGCAGCTTAGTACAGCACTACGAGCAGTACTTC.

In this sample, this clone turned up once. V gene TRBV7-9 combines with J gene TRBJ2-5; TRBD1 matches at 7 bases. Germline trimming cut 5 bases from V and 4 bases from J; bases unmatched to any gene: 7. The CDR3 extends over 14 amino acids. Looked up from germline, CDR1 is SEHNR and CDR2 is FQNEAQ (reference sequence). CDR3 sequence (DNA): TGTGCCAGCAGCCCTCTGACAGGGCGAGAGACCCAGTACTTC. The encoded protein is CASSPLTGRETQYF.

The chain has TRBV7-2 and TRBJ2-1, with TRBD2 matching 9 bases. The V segment lost 5 bases and the J segment 4 bases; nucleotides outside the gene matches: 3. CDR1 and CDR2 (germline): SGHTA, FQGNSA. This CDR3 is built from 14 residues. The DNA for the CDR3 is TGTGCCAGCAGCCGCGGGGGGGGGTACAATGAGCAGTTCTTC. Translation gives CASSRGGGYNEQFF. The full variable domain, its missing parts supplied by reference TRBV7-2 and TRBJ2-1, is GAGVSQSPSNKVTEKGKDVELRCDPISGHTALYWYRQSLGQGLEFLIYFQGNSAPDKSGLPSDRFSAERTGGSVSTLTIQRTQQEDSAVYLCASSRGGGYNEQFFGPGTRLTVL.

The rearrangement joins TRBV5-4 to TRBJ2-3; D unresolved. V gave up 0 bases and J gave up 0 bases, with 8 bases separating them. CDR3 length: 15 residues. The V gene's germline CDR1 is SGHNT and CDR2 YYREEE (reference sequence). In nucleotides, the CDR3 is TGTGCCAGCAGCTTGGACGGCGGTAGCACAGATACGCAGTATTTT. It specifies CASSLDGGSTDTQYF.

This sequence joins TRBV18 and TRBJ2-7, with D possibly being TRBD1 (6 bases). The CDR3 has 14 amino acids. Trimming removed 3 bases from V and 6 bases from J, with 15 bases in between. Looked up from germline, CDR1 is KGHSH and CDR2 is LQKENI. The CDR3 DNA reads as TGTGCCAGCTCACCGGGACAAAAGTCTGGCGAGCAGTACTTC. Its protein is CASSPGQKSGEQYF.

This sequence joins TRBV6-5 and TRBJ1-2, with D maybe TRBD1 (6 bases). The CDR3 runs 14 residues. The germline V and J ends were trimmed by 8 bases and 2 bases, with 15 bases remaining between them. From germline, CDR1 is MNHEY and CDR2 SVGAGI. This CDR3 is CASQIGQRNYGYTF. In DNA, the CDR3 is TGTGCCAGCCAAATCGGACAGAGGAACTATGGCTACACCTTC.

The rearrangement joins TRBV7-3 to TRBJ2-2; 9 bases are shared with TRBD1. The CDR3 has 18 residues. The V segment lost 5 bases and the J segment 3 bases; nucleotides outside the gene matches: 13. Germline V gene sequence: CDR1 SGHTA, CDR2 FQGTGA. CDR3 coding DNA: TGTGCCAGCAGCCGCGGTGGGACAGGGATCTTGGACACCGGGGAGCTGTTTTTT. It is translated as CASSRGGTGILDTGELFF.